The next 13 T cell receptor beta chains were all read from a single sample in a study of T cells in Graves' hyperthyroidism and ophthalmopathy. RNA transcripts were the template for amplifying TCR beta CDR3 regions. HTBI primers were used for first-round RT-PCR of the TCR CDR3. TCRdb independently ran MiXCR on the multiplex PCR reads; one entry per CDR3 protein. Here the sample spans around 300,000 distinct CDR3 sequences, 13% to 15% being singletons. The sequenced sample consisted of blood. The receptor set was obtained from a woman aged 50 to 60 with Graves' hyperthyroidism that later progressed to Graves' ophthalmopathy.

This chain links TRBV7-2 with TRBJ2-5; D call uncertain. CDR1 is SGHTA, CDR2 FQGNSA, per germline. With 2 bases removed from V and 5 bases from J, the gap between germline ends came to 12 bases. The CDR3 runs to 14 residues. This CDR3 reads CASSLSVGWETQYF. The CDR3 DNA sequence: TGTGCCAGCAGCTTATCCGTAGGCTGGGAGACCCAGTACTTC. Combining the CDR3 with reference TRBV7-2 and TRBJ2-5 gives the whole variable domain GAGVSQSPSNKVTEKGKDVELRCDPISGHTALYWYRQSLGQGLEFLIYFQGNSAPDKSGLPSDRFSAERTGGSVSTLTIQRTQQEDSAVYLCASSLSVGWETQYFGPGTRLLVL.

This clonotype has a count of ten or more. This chain connects TRBV3-1 to TRBJ1-2; D gene uncertain. CDR3 size: 14 residues. Germline assignment: CDR1 LGHDT and CDR2 YNNKEL (reference sequence). V lost 0 bases and J 8 bases, leaving 13 bases between the germline ends. The CDR3 nucleotides read TGTGCCAGCAGCCAAGATTTAACGGGGTACGGCTACACCTTC. The encoded protein is CASSQDLTGYGYTF. The full variable domain, completed using reference TRBV3-1 and TRBJ1-2, is DTAVSQTPKYLVTQMGNDKSIKCEQNLGHDTMYWYKQDSKKFLKIMFSYNNKELIINETVPNRFSPKSPDKAHLNLHINSLELGDSAVYFCASSQDLTGYGYTFGSGTRLTVV.

As concerns this clonotype: Relative to the germline gene, one junction end is altered; a read error may explain this. The V call is TRBV6-5, the J call TRBJ2-2; weak D call: TRBD2 (6 bases). Germline V gene data show CDR1 as MNHEY and CDR2 as SVGAGI. The CDR3 has 14 amino acids. In DNA form, the CDR3 reads TGTGCCAGCAGTTACCCTAGCAACACCGGGGGGCTGTTTTTT. Its protein product is CASSYPSNTGGLFF.

This clonotype came up many times. The chain's CDR3 is CSARDRFRENEQFF. In DNA, the CDR3 is TGCAGTGCTAGAGATAGGTTTCGGGAGAATGAGCAGTTCTTC. This chain uses TRBV20-1 with TRBJ2-1; maybe TRBD2 (6 bases). Germline values: CDR1 DFQATT, CDR2 SNEGSKA (reference sequence). V dropped 0 bases and J dropped 7 bases, with 13 bases sitting between them. CDR3 size: 14 residues.

This clonotype has ten or more counts. V is TRBV6-1 and J is TRBJ2-7, with D tentatively TRBD2 (6 bases). The CDR3 has 14 residues. V lost 4 bases and J 3 bases, leaving 13 bases between the germline ends. Per germline, CDR1 MNHNS and CDR2 SASEGT. The CDR3 sequence: CASSGGGLNYEQYF. Written as DNA, the CDR3 is TGTGCCAGCAGTGGAGGAGGGCTAAACTACGAGCAGTACTTC.

This clonotype was seen many times. The chain carries TRBV18 and TRBJ2-2; D gene uncertain. The CDR3 is 12 residues long. The germline V gene encodes CDR1 KGHSH and CDR2 LQKENI. The V end lost 3 bases, the J end lost 6 bases, and 5 bases lay between the germline ends. The chain's CDR3 is CASSPMAGELFF. CDR3 bases: TGTGCCAGCTCACCTATGGCCGGGGAGCTGTTTTTT.

The chain uses TRBV7-9 and TRBJ1-6, with 7 bases lining up with TRBD1. Germline CDR1 and CDR2: SEHNR and FQNEAQ (reference sequence). V was clipped by 4 bases and J by 5 bases; unmatched bases: 8. The length of the CDR3 is 16 residues. In nucleotides, the CDR3 is TGTGCCAGCAGCTCAACGTACAGGGGTAATAATTCACCCCTCCACTTT. Protein sequence: CASSSTYRGNNSPLHF.

The sample holds many counts of this clonotype. This may be a read error, as it is one base from a much larger clone. This chain joins TRBV20-1 and TRBJ2-7; a weak D match, TRBD1 (5 bases). The V end was cut by 0 bases, the J end by 3 bases, with 15 bases between. Germline values: CDR1 DFQATT, CDR2 SNEGSKA (reference sequence). The CDR3 is 15 amino acids. The CDR3 is CSARDLRGANYEQYF. The CDR3 DNA sequence: TGCAGTGCTAGAGATCTAAGGGGCGCAAACTACGAGCAGTACTTC.

This clonotype was counted at least ten times. The chain is built from TRBV6-5 and TRBJ1-6, with D tentatively TRBD1 (6 bases). CDR1 is MNHEY and CDR2 is SVGAGI in the germline V gene. The CDR3 spans 15 residues. Trimming left V 0 bases short and J 9 bases short, with 12 bases between. The CDR3 DNA sequence: TGTGCCAGCAGTTACTCAGGGGGGCCCAGTTCACCCCTCCACTTT. It codes for CASSYSGGPSSPLHF.

This clonotype has only a few counts. J is TRBJ1-4 and V is TRBV5-6; 7 nucleotides match TRBD1. There are 16 residues in the CDR3. J was trimmed by 6 bases and V by 3 bases; bases with no gene match: 11. Germline lookup yields CDR1 SGHDT and CDR2 YYEEEE. DNA for the CDR3: TGTGCCAGCAGCTCTTTCGAGACAGGGTCTTATGAAAAACTGTTTTTT. Translation: CASSSFETGSYEKLFF.

In this sample, this clonotype turned up many times. The chain uses TRBV2 and TRBJ1-6; 7 positions agree with TRBD1. Germline CDR1 is SNHLY and CDR2 is FYNNEI. The V gene end was trimmed by 1 base and the J gene end by 7 bases; junction bases not matched to a gene: 4. This CDR3 comprises 15 residues. CDR3 sequence reads: CASSEEGTENSPLHF. CDR3 DNA: TGTGCCAGCAGTGAAGAAGGGACAGAGAATTCACCCCTCCACTTT.

This clonotype was recorded a few times. CDR3 region: CASSLATGRLAYSYTF. The CDR3 DNA is TGTGCCAGCAGCCTAGCAACAGGCCGACTTGCATATAGCTACACCTTC. V and J are TRBV9 and TRBJ1-2; a possible D gene is TRBD1 (5 bases). V lost 4 bases, J lost 9 bases, and 25 bases lay in between. Germline assignment: CDR1 SGDLS and CDR2 YYNGEE. CDR3 length: 16 residues.

This clonotype was recorded a few times. The chain has TRBV5-1 and TRBJ2-1, with 8 positions matching TRBD1. V was clipped by 0 bases and J by 12 bases; unmatched bases: 5. Germline V lookup: CDR1 SGHRS, CDR2 YFSETQ. The CDR3 loop spans 13 amino acids. As DNA, the CDR3 is TGCGCCAGCAGCTTGGGGCCAACAGGGGGGCAGTTCTTC. Protein product: CASSLGPTGGQFF.